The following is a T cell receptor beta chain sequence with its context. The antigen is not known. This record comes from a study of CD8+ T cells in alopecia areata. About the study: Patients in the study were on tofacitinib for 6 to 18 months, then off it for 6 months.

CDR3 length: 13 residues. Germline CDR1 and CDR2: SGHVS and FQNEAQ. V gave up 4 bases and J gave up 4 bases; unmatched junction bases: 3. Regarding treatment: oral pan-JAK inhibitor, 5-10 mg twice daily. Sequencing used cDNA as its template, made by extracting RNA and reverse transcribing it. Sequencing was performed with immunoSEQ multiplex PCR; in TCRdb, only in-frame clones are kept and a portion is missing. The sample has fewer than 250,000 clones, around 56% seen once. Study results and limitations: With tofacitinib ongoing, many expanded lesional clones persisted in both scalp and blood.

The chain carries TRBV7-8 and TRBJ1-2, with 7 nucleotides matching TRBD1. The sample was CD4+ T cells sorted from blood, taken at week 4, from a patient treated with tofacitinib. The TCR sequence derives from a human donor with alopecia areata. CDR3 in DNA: TGTGCCAGCAGCTATGACAGGGCCTATGGCTACACCTTC. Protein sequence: CASSYDRAYGYTF.